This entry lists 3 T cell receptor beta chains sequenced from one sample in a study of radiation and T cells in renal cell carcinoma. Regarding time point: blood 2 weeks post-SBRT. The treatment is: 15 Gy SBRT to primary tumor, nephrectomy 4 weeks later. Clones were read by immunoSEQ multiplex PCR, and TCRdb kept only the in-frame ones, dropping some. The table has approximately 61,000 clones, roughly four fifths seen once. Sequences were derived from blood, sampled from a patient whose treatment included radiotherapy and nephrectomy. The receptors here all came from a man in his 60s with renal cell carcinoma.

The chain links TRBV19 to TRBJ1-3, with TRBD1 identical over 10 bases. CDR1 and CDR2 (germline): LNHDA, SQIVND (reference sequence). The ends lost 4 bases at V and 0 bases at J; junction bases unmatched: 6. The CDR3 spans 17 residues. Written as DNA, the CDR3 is TGTGCCAGTAGTAGGGACAGGGGCCCCAGCTCTGGAAACACCATATATTTT. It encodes CASSRDRGPSSGNTIYF.

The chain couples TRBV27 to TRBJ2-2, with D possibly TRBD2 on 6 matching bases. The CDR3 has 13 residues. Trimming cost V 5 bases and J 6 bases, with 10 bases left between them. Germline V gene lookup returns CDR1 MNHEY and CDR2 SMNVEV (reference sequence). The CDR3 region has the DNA TGTGCCAGCAGTCCCAGGGAGGCCGGGGAGCTGTTTTTT. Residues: CASSPREAGELFF.

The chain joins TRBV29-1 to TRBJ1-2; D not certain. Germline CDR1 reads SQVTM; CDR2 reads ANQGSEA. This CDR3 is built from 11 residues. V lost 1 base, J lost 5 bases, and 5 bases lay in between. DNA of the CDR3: TGCAGCGTTGAAGTACAGTATGGCTACACCTTC. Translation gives CSVEVQYGYTF.